The T cell receptor beta chain under discussion was sequenced for a study of siplizumab effects on memory and regulatory T cells. Turning to this clone: Its target is unknown.

It was approximately 9.6 x 10^4 TCR templates that were assayed per sample. Assay used: immunoSEQ multiplex PCR; TCRdb lists only in-frame clones, some missing. This table has about 100,000 clones, 92% appearing once. The ends were cut back, 2 bases at V and 4 bases at J, with 17 bases in the middle. The CDR3 covers 17 residues. CDR1 and CDR2 from the germline V gene are LGHNA and YNFKEQ. Findings and caveats of the study: Many proliferating CD4+ or CD8+ clones remained unclassified. Roughly 75-95% of them could not be assigned either a naive or a memory phenotype.

Sequences were obtained from Tregs sorted from blood. This clonotype originated in a human donor in good health. The chain is built from TRBV4-2 and TRBJ2-2, with D perhaps assigned TRBD1 or TRBD2 (5 bases each). CDR3 nucleotide sequence: TGTGCCAGCAGCCAACCACCGGGACGAACTATCACCGGGGAGCTGTTTTTT. It translates to CASSQPPGRTITGELFF.